This T cell receptor beta chain was sequenced during a study of T cell responses to AZD1222 COVID-19 vaccine. Note on this clone: Antigen: not known.

Only in-frame clones appear in the TCRdb table, and some are missing; sequencing was by immunoSEQ multiplex PCR. The top ten hold less than 55% of the sample, which has just over 20,000 clones, 82% seen once. The V end lost 8 bases, the J end lost 7 bases, and 11 bases lay between the germline ends. The CDR3 covers 12 residues. Overall study findings and caveats: Reportedly, nearly half of unique spike TCRs recognized epitopes outside B.1.351/B.1.1.7 mutations. The span of vaccine-associated CD4 TCRs extended across spike, with dominance at 160-218 and 743-854.

Sequencing used peripheral blood, obtained on day 0 of AZD1222 vaccination. This clonotype was obtained from an adult in good health. The chain uses TRBV12-3 or TRBV12-4 and TRBJ2-2, with D unresolved. The CDR3 reads CASCGPGGELFF. CDR3 nucleotides: TGTGCCAGCTGTGGGCCGGGCGGGGAGCTGTTTTTT.